This TCR beta chain was observed in a study of identical twins (dated by TCRdb to about 2016). For the study in its entirety: The study deep-sequenced TCR alpha and beta repertoires from monozygotic twins, unrelated adults of various ages and cord blood to test whether fetal clonotypes persist. To rule out contamination, the twin experiments were replicated at different times with different library preparation protocols. Beyond this particular receptor, the publication reports: Invariant T cells such as MAIT and iNKT could partly confound zero-insertion analyses, though diverse VJ usage argued against this for most clonotypes. Fewer insertions were carried by abundant cord blood beta clonotypes, a similar but weaker trend appeared in young adult naive repertoires, and no such trend appeared in memory repertoires. Conclusions relied on cross-sectional statistical analysis, since the same donors could not be followed over many years. Compared with coincidental sharing between unrelated individuals, out-of-frame TCR alpha sequences shared between twins had an excess of sequences with low generation probability. Out-of-frame TCR alpha sharing in monozygotic twins was systematically underestimated by recombination models, whereas sharing between unrelated individuals was in agreement with the recombination models. The excess sharing between twins in beta out-of-frame sequences was weaker because fewer shared sequences reduced the signal-to-noise ratio.

V is cut by 3 bases and J by 4 bases, and the space between the germline ends is 20 bases. Including the terminal cysteine and phenylalanine, the CDR3 comprises 17 residues. The kept DNA is CDR3 alone, 51 bases in frame from the first base. CDR1 and CDR2, looked up from the germline V gene (reference sequence), are MNHEY and SMNVEV. This clonotype was found many times. Which antigen it targets is not known. The input lacks base qualities; no much larger clone sits a single base away. The library was obtained by 5' RACE. These reads were obtained on an Illumina HiSeq 2000. Template switching introduced a universal primer binding site; the final cDNA contained a unique molecular identifier, enabling accurate counting of TCR cDNA molecules. Specific primers in the conserved constant-segment region were used to synthesize first-strand cDNA for the TCR alpha and beta chains. To control for contamination, each cDNA library was double barcoded with a SMART-Mk sample barcode plus Illumina barcodes. TruSeq adapter sequences along with Illumina sample barcodes were introduced in two successive PCR steps. The Illumina HiSeq platform was used with custom primers to sequence TCR alpha and beta cDNA libraries. On the study's bioinformatics: Raw reads were processed with MiGEC to extract unique molecular identifiers, and MiXCR was used to determine CDR3 positions. For each individual, recombination models were inferred using an EM algorithm with the repgenHMM and IGoR tools. Shared clonotypes were analyzed with the tcR package in R, and sharing was normalized by the product of cloneset sizes. Out-of-frame nonproductive sequences were analyzed to study raw recombination free of thymic and clonal selection effects. The public sequencing data were trimmed at Q25 with fastp and processed into clonotypes with MiXCR by TCRdb, which kept only in-frame beta chains. Under each unique CDR3 protein, matching rows form one entry showing the most common genes and DNA. The V and J calls and clone size come from TCRdb's table, not from the authors' own analysis. This sample gives 250,000 to 350,000 distinct CDR3 sequences in total; around 9.7% of them show up just once. The top ten clonotypes cover under 7.5% of the sample.

Every donor in the study was a healthy Caucasian. Three pairs of female monozygotic twins, all aged roughly 18 to 29 years, were included in the twin cohort. CD4+ and CD8+ T cell populations were isolated with positive isolation kits from Invitrogen. The sample was also linked to a second study, of yellow fever vaccine responses in identical twins. Per that second paper: The authors reported that the T cell response to vaccination in identical twins appeared partly convergent and partly personalized. The study precisely tracked vaccine-responding T cell clones in identical twins.

The TCR sequence derives from a woman between 18 and 29 years old in good health. What was sequenced was CD8+ T cells sorted from blood. The chain employs TRBV27 and TRBJ2-3, with the D segment identity uncertain. The CDR3 here reads CASSFFVSKEPADTQYF. The DNA reads TGTGCCAGCAGTTTTTTTGTCTCGAAGGAGCCGGCAGATACGCAGTATTTT.